These 18 T cell receptor beta chains were sequenced from one sample in a study of blood T cell repertoires in COVID-19 (dated by TCRdb to about 2020). Library creation used the immunoSEQ multiplex PCR assay. TCRdb's version of the immuneACCESS table is confined to in-frame rearrangements and falls short of the full clone set. An unresolved V gene accounts for under half of the shortfall where checked; the remainder is of unknown origin. Across this sample there are about 400,000 clones, with 85% to 90% seen only once. 1.5% to 2% of the sample comes from the top ten. The sequenced sample was PBMCs or T cells enriched from blood (not recorded which). The receptors stem from a woman in her twenties or thirties who had recovered from COVID-19.

The V call is TRBV4-1, the J call TRBJ2-1, with 12 positions matching TRBD2. The J segment lost 2 bases and the V segment lost 0 bases, leaving 5 bases of the junction unmatched. The CDR3 is made up of 18 amino acids. The V gene's germline CDR1 is MGHRA and CDR2 YSYEKL. The CDR3 DNA sequence: TGCGCCAGCAGCCAAGATATCGGACTAGCGGGACCCTACAATGAGCAGTTCTTC. This codes for CASSQDIGLAGPYNEQFF.

V usage is TRBV5-1 and J usage is TRBJ1-2; D gene ambiguous. Trimming removed 5 bases at V and 2 bases at J, with 13 bases between. This CDR3 region has 14 residues. Germline CDR1 is SGHRS and CDR2 is YFSETQ. CDR3: CASRPEVGNYGYTF. The CDR3 DNA sequence: TGCGCCAGCAGACCCGAGGTTGGAAACTATGGCTACACCTTC. Complete variable domain (other parts from reference TRBV5-1 and TRBJ1-2): KAGVTQTPRYLIKTRGQQVTLSCSPISGHRSVSWYQQTPGQGLQFLFEYFSETQRNKGNFPGRFSGRQFSNSRSEMNVSTLELGDSALYLCASRPEVGNYGYTFGSGTRLTVV.

V gene TRBV9 combines with J gene TRBJ2-2; the match to TRBD1 covers 8 bases. J gave up 5 bases and V 4 bases, and 4 bases lay outside the gene matches. The CDR3 loop spans 14 amino acids. CDR1 and CDR2 from the germline V gene are SGDLS and YYNGEE. CDR3 sequence (DNA): TGTGCCAGCAGCTTTCAGGGGGCGACCGGGGAGCTGTTTTTT. Amino acids: CASSFQGATGELFF.

This clone was picked up one time. The rearrangement uses TRBV11-2 and TRBJ2-5, with D hard to call. The V end lost 4 bases, the J end lost 1 base, and 13 bases lay between the germline ends. Germline loops: CDR1 SGHAT, CDR2 FQNNGV. The CDR3 covers 15 residues. The DNA of the CDR3 is TGTGCCAGCAGCTCGCTCCGGGTCCGCCAAGAGACCCAGTACTTC. Translating it yields CASSSLRVRQETQYF.

The chain uses TRBV7-2 and TRBJ1-4; possible D gene TRBD1, 5 bases. The germline V gene encodes CDR1 SGHTA and CDR2 FQGNSA. The CDR3 has 15 residues. Deletions cut 5 bases from V and 0 bases from J, with 10 bases between. Here the CDR3 DNA reads TGTGCCAGCAGCCTCTGGGGGGCAACTAATGAAAAACTGTTTTTT. Translation gives CASSLWGATNEKLFF.

The CDR3 reads CASSSNRQVVDTEAFF. The CDR3 DNA sequence: TGTGCCAGCAGCTCCAATCGCCAGGTTGTCGACACTGAAGCTTTCTTT. This chain links TRBV7-3 with TRBJ1-1; D unresolved. The germline V gene has CDR1 SGHTA and CDR2 FQGTGA. V shed 4 bases and J shed 3 bases, with 18 bases lying between them. The CDR3 runs 16 residues.

This chain uses TRBV5-1 with TRBJ2-3, with TRBD1 matching 9 bases. Germline assignment: CDR1 SGHRS and CDR2 YFSETQ. J gave up 6 bases and V 4 bases, and 9 bases lay outside the gene matches. The CDR3 has 15 residues. The CDR3 protein is CASSPDRGTVDTQYF. The CDR3 DNA is TGCGCCAGCAGCCCCGACAGGGGGACGGTGGATACGCAGTATTTT. The full variable domain, with the rest looked up from reference TRBV5-1 and TRBJ2-3, is KAGVTQTPRYLIKTRGQQVTLSCSPISGHRSVSWYQQTPGQGLQFLFEYFSETQRNKGNFPGRFSGRQFSNSRSEMNVSTLELGDSALYLCASSPDRGTVDTQYFGPGTRLTVL.

The rearrangement uses TRBV2 and TRBJ2-6; no firm D call. Trimming shortened V by 7 bases and J by 0 bases, and 7 bases separated the two germline ends. CDR1 SNHLY and CDR2 FYNNEI come from the germline V gene. The CDR3 sequence is 14 residues long. In nucleotides, the CDR3 is TGTGCCAGCAAATTAGACTCTGGGGCCAACGTCCTGACTTTC. This translates into CASKLDSGANVLTF.

This clone occurred once. The chain carries TRBV7-8 and TRBJ1-5, with D maybe TRBD1 (5 bases). This CDR3 spans 13 amino acids. V was shortened by 5 bases and J by 6 bases, with 11 bases between the two germline ends. Germline lookup yields CDR1 SGHVS and CDR2 FQNEAQ. DNA for the CDR3: TGTGCCAGCAGCCCAGGGTATCGTCAGCCCCAGCATTTT. Encoded protein: CASSPGYRQPQHF. The full variable domain, completed using reference TRBV7-8 and TRBJ1-5, is GAGVSQSPRYKVAKRGQDVALRCDPISGHVSLFWYQQALGQGPEFLTYFQNEAQLDKSGLPSDRFFAERPEGSVSTLKIQRTQQEDSAVYLCASSPGYRQPQHFGDGTRLSIL.

The rearrangement links TRBV9 to TRBJ2-7; TRBD2 aligns across 10 bases. Looked up from germline, CDR1 is SGDLS and CDR2 is YYNGEE. The CDR3 covers 15 residues. V gave up 4 bases and J gave up 5 bases; unmatched junction bases: 9. The CDR3 region is CASSLELAGYHEQYF. The CDR3 region has the DNA TGTGCCAGCAGCTTAGAACTAGCGGGATACCACGAGCAGTACTTC.

The chain recombines TRBV24-1 with TRBJ2-1, with D possibly TRBD1 on 7 matching bases. Germline loops: CDR1 KGHDR, CDR2 SFDVKD. The CDR3 length is 17 residues. Trimming cost V 3 bases and J 2 bases, with 16 bases left between them. Here the CDR3 reads CATSDPEGGQTYNEQFF. The CDR3 DNA follows: TGTGCCACCAGTGATCCTGAGGGGGGACAGACCTACAATGAGCAGTTCTTC.

The V and J genes are TRBV18 and TRBJ1-5; no clear D gene. V lost 3 bases to trimming and J lost 0 bases, with 6 bases between them. Looked up from germline, CDR1 is KGHSH and CDR2 is LQKENI. CDR3 length: 14 residues. The CDR3 DNA reads as TGTGCCAGCTCACCCCGCGATAGCAATCAGCCCCAGCATTTT. Protein sequence: CASSPRDSNQPQHF. Full variable domain (outside the CDR3, taken from reference TRBV18 and TRBJ1-5): NAGVMQNPRHLVRRRGQEARLRCSPMKGHSHVYWYRQLPEEGLKFMVYLQKENIIDESGMPKERFSAEFPKEGPSILRIQQVVRGDSAAYFCASSPRDSNQPQHFGDGTRLSIL.

V and J are TRBV2 and TRBJ2-2, with 10 bases lining up with TRBD1. There are 14 residues in the CDR3. With V trimmed by 10 bases and J by 3 bases, 5 bases remained unmatched. CDR1 SNHLY and CDR2 FYNNEI come from the germline V gene. CDR3 sequence reads: CAIRQGAYTGELFF. DNA for the CDR3: TGTGCCATACGACAGGGGGCTTACACCGGGGAGCTGTTTTTT.

The chain carries TRBV15 and TRBJ1-4; D is uncertain. Trimming removed 0 bases at V and 8 bases at J, with 13 bases between. Germline CDR1 reads LNHNV; CDR2 reads YYDKDF (reference sequence). The CDR3 consists of 15 residues. CDR3 in DNA: TGTGCCACCAGCAGAGACGGGGAGGTGGAGGAAAAACTGTTTTTT. The encoded protein is CATSRDGEVEEKLFF.

The chain has TRBV6-5 and TRBJ2-7, with D possibly matching TRBD2 (5 bases). The length of the CDR3 is 13 residues. Germline CDR1 and CDR2: MNHEY and SVGAGI. V lost 6 bases and J lost 2, with 11 bases in between. The CDR3 protein is CASRVSAPYEQYF. CDR3 DNA: TGTGCCAGCAGGGTTAGCGCACCCTACGAGCAGTACTTC.

As regards this clone: The germline gene is not matched at one end of the junction; a read error may be the cause. The V gene is TRBV3-1 (or the pseudogene TRBV3-2), the J gene TRBJ1-2; TRBD1 might be the D (6 bases). The CDR3 consists of 13 residues. Per the germline V gene, CDR1 is LGHDT and CDR2 is YNNKEL (reference sequence). This CDR3 is CASSQPHTGTPGF. The CDR3 DNA sequence: TGTGCCAGCAGCCAACCGCACACAGGGACCCCTGGGTTC.

V usage is TRBV12-3 or TRBV12-4 and J usage is TRBJ1-1; D might be TRBD1 (5 bases). V gave up 6 bases and J gave up 7 bases, with 15 bases separating them. There are 13 residues in the CDR3. DNA for the CDR3: TGTGCCAGCAGCCTCGGGGGGAGCATTGAAGCTTTCTTT. Translation gives CASSLGGSIEAFF.

The rearrangement uses TRBV2 and TRBJ2-2, with TRBD1 as a possible D gene (5 bases). The CDR3 extends over 16 amino acids. Trimming removed 5 bases from V and 2 bases from J, with 15 bases in between. Germline loops: CDR1 SNHLY, CDR2 FYNNEI. CDR3 residues: CASSYLDSTNTGELFF. CDR3 sequence (DNA): TGTGCCAGCAGTTACCTTGACAGCACCAACACCGGGGAGCTGTTTTTT.